These T cell receptor beta chains were read from a single sample in a study of shared clonotypes between healthy human individuals. Sequenced by immunoSEQ multiplex PCR; TCRdb stores in-frame clones only, minus some. The sample records about 2 million clones, roughly 94% being singletons. The sample consisted of naive CD8+ T cells sorted from blood. These receptors were collected from a man younger than 30 in good health. The CDR3 runs from the conserved cysteine through the conserved F or W. The D gene is left open where the match is weak. Clone size is stated in some rows and not others, as once, few, many or a class when expanded.

NA	TRBV6-5	NA	TRBJ1-1	TGTGCCAGCAGTTACGCACAGGGAGGCGGTGAAGCTTTCTTT	CASSYAQGGGEAFF
NA	TRBV5-4	TRBD1	TRBJ1-1	TGTGCCAGCAGCACAGCCGGGACAGGATTATGGAGCACTGAAGCTTTCTTT	CASSTAGTGLWSTEAFF
NA	TRBV6-5	NA	TRBJ1-1	TGTGCCAGCAGTTACTATGGGGAGTTAACTGAAGCTTTCTTT	CASSYYGELTEAFF
few	TRBV29-1	NA	TRBJ1-1	TGCAGCGTGATAGGGGCAGGGATGGCTTTCTTT	CSVIGAGMAFF
NA	TRBV4-1	TRBD2	TRBJ2-7	TGCGCCAGCAGCCAAGTACCCGGGACTAGCGACGAGCAGTACTTC	CASSQVPGTSDEQYF
NA	TRBV4-1	TRBD2	TRBJ2-5	TGCGCCAGCAGCCAACCGCTAGCGGGAGAGTTTACAGAGACCCAGTACTTC	CASSQPLAGEFTETQYF
NA	TRBV27	NA	TRBJ2-3	TGTGCCAGCAACTTAGGGGGAGCTTTGGCAGATACGCAGTATTTT	CASNLGGALADTQYF
NA	TRBV28	TRBD2	TRBJ2-7	TGTGCCAGCAGTCGGGGACTAGCGGGGAATCACGAGCAGTACTTC	CASSRGLAGNHEQYF
once	TRBV13	TRBD2	TRBJ2-5	TGTGCCAGCAGCTTAAGGGGACTAGCGAACAGTAATCCCCCCTGGCAAGAGACCCAGTACTTC	CASSLRGLANSNPPWQETQYF
NA	TRBV5-6	TRBD1	TRBJ1-2	TGTGCCAGCAGCTTCCAAGCGGGGACAGGGTCCTATGGCTACACCTTC	CASSFQAGTGSYGYTF
NA	TRBV28	NA	TRBJ1-3	TGTGCCAGCAGTTTATACACCTCTGGAAACACCATATATTTT	CASSLYTSGNTIYF
NA	TRBV19	TRBD1	TRBJ2-7	TGTGCCAGTAGTTGGACAGGGGAAGAGCAGTACTTC	CASSWTGEEQYF
NA	TRBV6-5	NA	TRBJ2-7	TGTGCCAGCAGTTCGCCCTACGAGCAGTACTTC	CASSSPYEQYF
NA	TRBV5-1	TRBD1	TRBJ2-1	TGCGCCAGCAGCTCGACAGGGGGCTACTACAATGAGCAGTTCTTC	CASSSTGGYYNEQFF
NA	TRBV9	NA	TRBJ2-2	TGTGCCAGCAGCGTAGAGTGGGGACCGAACACCGGGGAGCTGTTTTTT	CASSVEWGPNTGELFF
NA	TRBV28	NA	TRBJ2-2	TGTGCCAGCAGTTCGACGGGCGGCAGGAACACCGGGGAGCTGTTTTTT	CASSSTGGRNTGELFF
NA	TRBV7-9	NA	TRBJ2-2	TGTGCCAGCAGCCCTCGGGACGCGAACACCGGGGAGCTGTTTTTT	CASSPRDANTGELFF